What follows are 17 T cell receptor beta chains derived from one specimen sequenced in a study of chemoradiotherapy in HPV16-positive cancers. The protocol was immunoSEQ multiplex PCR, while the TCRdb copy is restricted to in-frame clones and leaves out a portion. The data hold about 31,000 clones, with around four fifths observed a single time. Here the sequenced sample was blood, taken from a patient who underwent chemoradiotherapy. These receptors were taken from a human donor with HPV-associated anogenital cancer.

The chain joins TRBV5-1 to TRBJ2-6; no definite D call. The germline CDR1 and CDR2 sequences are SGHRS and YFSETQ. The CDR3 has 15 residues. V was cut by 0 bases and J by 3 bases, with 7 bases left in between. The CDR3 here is CASSLDTGGANVLTF. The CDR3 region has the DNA TGCGCCAGCAGCTTGGATACGGGTGGGGCCAACGTCCTGACTTTC. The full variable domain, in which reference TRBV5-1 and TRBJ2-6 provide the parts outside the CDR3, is KAGVTQTPRYLIKTRGQQVTLSCSPISGHRSVSWYQQTPGQGLQFLFEYFSETQRNKGNFPGRFSGRQFSNSRSEMNVSTLELGDSALYLCASSLDTGGANVLTFGAGSRLTVL.

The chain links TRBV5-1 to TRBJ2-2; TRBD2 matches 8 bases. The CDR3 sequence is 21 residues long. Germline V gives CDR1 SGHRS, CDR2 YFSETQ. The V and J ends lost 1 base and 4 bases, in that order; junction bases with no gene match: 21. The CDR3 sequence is CASSLSLLRGPGLEGTGELFF. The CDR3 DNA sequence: TGCGCCAGCAGCTTGTCTCTTTTAAGAGGTCCGGGACTAGAAGGCACCGGGGAGCTGTTTTTT.

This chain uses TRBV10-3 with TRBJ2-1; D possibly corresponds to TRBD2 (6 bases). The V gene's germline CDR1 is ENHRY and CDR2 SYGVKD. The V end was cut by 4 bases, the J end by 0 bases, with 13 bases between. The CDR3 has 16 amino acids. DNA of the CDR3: TGTGCCATCAGTGGTCGGGCGGGGAGCTCCTACAATGAGCAGTTCTTC. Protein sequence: CAISGRAGSSYNEQFF.

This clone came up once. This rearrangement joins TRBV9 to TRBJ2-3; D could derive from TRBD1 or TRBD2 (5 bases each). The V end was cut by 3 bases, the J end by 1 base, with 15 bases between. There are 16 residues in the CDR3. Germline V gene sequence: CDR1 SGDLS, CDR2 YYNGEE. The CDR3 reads CASSGGPAIRTDTQYF. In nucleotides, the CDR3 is TGTGCCAGCAGCGGGGGACCGGCTATTCGCACAGATACGCAGTATTTT.

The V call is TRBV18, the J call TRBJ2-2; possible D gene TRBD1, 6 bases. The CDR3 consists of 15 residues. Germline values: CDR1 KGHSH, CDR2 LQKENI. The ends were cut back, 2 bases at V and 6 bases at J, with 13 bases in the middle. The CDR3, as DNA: TGTGCCAGCTCACCATACAGGGTCGAAGCCGGGGAGCTGTTTTTT. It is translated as CASSPYRVEAGELFF.

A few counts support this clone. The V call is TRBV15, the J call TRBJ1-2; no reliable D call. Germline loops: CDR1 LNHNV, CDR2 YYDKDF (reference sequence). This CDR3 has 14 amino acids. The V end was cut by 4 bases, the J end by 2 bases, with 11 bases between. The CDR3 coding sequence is TGTGCCACCAGCAACCGGGTTTCCAACTATGGCTACACCTTC. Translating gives CATSNRVSNYGYTF.

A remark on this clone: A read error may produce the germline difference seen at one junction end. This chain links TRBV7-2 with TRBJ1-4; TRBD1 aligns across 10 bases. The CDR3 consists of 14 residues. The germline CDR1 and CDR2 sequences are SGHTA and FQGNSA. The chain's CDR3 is CVSGQTGGPEKLFF. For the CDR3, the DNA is TGTGTCAGCGGTCAGACAGGGGGCCCTGAAAAACTGTTTTTT.

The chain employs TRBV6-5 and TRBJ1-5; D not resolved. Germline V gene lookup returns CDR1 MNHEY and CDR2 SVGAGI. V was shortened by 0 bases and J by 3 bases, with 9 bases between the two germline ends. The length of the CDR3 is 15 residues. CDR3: CASSYSSSLNQPQHF. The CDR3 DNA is TGTGCCAGCAGTTACTCCTCCAGCCTCAATCAGCCCCAGCATTTT.

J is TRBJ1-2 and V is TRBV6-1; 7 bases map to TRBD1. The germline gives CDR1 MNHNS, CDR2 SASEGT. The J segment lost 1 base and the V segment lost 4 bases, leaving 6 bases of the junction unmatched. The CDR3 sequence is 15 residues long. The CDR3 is CASSVPGTVNYGYTF. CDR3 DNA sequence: TGTGCCAGCAGTGTTCCCGGGACAGTTAACTATGGCTACACCTTC.

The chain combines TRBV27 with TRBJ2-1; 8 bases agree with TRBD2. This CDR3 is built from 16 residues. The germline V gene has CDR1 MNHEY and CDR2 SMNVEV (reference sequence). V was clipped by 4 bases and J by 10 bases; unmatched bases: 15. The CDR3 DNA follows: TGTGCCAGCAGTTCCCCCGGCGGGGGGCTCTTATCCGAGCAGTTCTTC. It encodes CASSSPGGGLLSEQFF.

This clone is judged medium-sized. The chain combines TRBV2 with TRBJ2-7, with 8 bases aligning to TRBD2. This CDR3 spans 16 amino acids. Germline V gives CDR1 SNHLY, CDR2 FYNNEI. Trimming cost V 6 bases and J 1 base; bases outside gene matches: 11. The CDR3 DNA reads TGTGCCAGCAGCCATGCACCGGGACTAGATTCCTACGAGCAGTACTTC. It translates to CASSHAPGLDSYEQYF.

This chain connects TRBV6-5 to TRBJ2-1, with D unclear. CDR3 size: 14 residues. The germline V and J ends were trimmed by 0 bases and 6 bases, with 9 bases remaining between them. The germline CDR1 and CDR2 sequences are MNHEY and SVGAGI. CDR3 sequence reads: CASSYSQTANEQFF. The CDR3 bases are TGTGCCAGCAGTTACTCTCAGACCGCCAATGAGCAGTTCTTC.

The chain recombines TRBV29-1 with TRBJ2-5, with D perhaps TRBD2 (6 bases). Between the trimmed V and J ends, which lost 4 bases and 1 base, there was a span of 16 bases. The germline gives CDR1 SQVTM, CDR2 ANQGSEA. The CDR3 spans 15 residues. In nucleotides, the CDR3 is TGCAGCGTTGGAAATGGCGGGACGATCCAAGAGACCCAGTACTTC. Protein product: CSVGNGGTIQETQYF.

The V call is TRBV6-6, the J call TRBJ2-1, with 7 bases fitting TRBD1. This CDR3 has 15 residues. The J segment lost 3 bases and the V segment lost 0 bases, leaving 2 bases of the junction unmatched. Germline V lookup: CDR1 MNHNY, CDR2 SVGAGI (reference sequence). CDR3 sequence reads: CASSYSRQGYNEQFF. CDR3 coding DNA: TGTGCCAGCAGTTACTCAAGACAGGGCTACAATGAGCAGTTCTTC.

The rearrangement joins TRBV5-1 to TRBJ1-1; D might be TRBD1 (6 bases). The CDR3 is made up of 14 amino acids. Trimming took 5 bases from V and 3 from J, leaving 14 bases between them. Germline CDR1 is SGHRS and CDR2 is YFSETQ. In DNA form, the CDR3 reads TGCGCCAGCAGTTTCAGGGGCCTCGACACTGAAGCTTTCTTT. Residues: CASSFRGLDTEAFF.

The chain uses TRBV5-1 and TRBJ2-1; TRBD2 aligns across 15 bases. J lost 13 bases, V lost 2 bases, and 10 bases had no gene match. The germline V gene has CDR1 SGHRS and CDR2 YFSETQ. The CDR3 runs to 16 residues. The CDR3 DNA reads TGCGCCAGCAGCTTAACACCCCCGGGACTAGCGGGGGGACAGTTCTTC. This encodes CASSLTPPGLAGGQFF.

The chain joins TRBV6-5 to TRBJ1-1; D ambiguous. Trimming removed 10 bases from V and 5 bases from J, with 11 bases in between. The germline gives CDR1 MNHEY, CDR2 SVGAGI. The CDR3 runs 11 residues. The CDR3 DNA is TGTGCCACCGGGAGTTGGACTGAAGCTTTCTTT. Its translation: CATGSWTEAFF.